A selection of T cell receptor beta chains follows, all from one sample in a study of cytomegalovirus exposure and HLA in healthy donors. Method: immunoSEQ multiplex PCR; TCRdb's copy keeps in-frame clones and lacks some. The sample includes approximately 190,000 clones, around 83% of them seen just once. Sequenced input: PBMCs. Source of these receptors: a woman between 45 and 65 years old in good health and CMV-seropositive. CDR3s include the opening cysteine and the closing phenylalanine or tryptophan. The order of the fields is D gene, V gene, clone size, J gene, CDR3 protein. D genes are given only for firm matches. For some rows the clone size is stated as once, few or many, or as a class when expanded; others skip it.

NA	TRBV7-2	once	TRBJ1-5	CASSTHRVGNQPQHF
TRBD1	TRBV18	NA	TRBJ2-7	CASSPQGAISYEQYF
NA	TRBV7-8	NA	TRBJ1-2	CASSPRETHYGYTF
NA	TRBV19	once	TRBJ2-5	CASNRQYQETQYF
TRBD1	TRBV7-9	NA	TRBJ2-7	CASSMRQGVGEQYF
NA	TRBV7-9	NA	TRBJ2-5	CASSLDTGSRGTQYF
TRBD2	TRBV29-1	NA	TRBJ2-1	CSVDTSGYNEQFF
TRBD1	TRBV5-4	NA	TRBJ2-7	CASSPFGTGAYEQYF
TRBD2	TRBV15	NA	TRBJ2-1	CATSRELAGGVEQFF
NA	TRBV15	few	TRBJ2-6	CATSRETRTGANVLTF
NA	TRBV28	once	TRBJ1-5	CASSSIIGQRNQPQHF
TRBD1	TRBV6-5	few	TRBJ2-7	CASSSIRGRGYEQYF
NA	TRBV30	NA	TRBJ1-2	CAWSVRGVRGEYGYTF
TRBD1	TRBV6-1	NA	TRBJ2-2	CASTVGQGYTGELFF
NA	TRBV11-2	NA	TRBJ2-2	CASSLTRGPKSGELFF
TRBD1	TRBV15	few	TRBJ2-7	CATADREAYEQYF
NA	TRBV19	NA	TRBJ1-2	CASSLRDTGQYGYTF
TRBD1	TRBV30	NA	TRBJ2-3	CAWKTGGADTQYF
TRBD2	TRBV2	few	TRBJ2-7	CASSPTSGEAWEQYF
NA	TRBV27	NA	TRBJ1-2	CASSLTLPGAYGYTF
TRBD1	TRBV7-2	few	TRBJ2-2	CASSQGQWDTGELFF
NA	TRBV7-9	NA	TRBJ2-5	CASSFISAVQETQYF
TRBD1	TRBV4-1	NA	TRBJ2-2	CASSQETGRETGELFF
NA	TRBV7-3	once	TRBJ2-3	CASSLIPGTSTDTQYF
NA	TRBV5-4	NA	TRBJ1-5	CASSLERDQPQHF
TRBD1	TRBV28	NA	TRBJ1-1	CASSLGGQRNTEAFF
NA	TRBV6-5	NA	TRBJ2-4	CASSPREIAKNIQYF
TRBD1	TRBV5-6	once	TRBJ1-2	CASSLQGGDGYTF
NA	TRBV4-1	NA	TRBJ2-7	CASSQERRGNSYEQYF
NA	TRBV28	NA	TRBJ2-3	CASRAHGSTDTQYF
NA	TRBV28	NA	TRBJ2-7	CASSLWVSGYEQYF
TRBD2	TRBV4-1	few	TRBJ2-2	CASRPTSGGRNTGELFF
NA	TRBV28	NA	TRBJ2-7	CASSSPTLAPYEQYF
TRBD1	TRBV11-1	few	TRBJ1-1	CASSTDRGDVNTEAFF
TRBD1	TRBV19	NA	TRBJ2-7	CASSPRQGSDEQYF
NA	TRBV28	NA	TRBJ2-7	CASSSGEQYF
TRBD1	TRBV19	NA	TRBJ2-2	CASSVQGRTGELFF
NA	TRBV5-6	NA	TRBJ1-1	CASSLAASLNTEAFF
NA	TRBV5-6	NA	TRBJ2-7	CASSLAGSGYEQYF
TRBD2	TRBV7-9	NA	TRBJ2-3	CASSLARAGARLNTQYF
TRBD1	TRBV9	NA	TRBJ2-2	CASSETGMNTGELFF
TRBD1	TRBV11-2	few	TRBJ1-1	CASSTQTGLNTEAFF
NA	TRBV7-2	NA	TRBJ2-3	CASSSLTEDTQYF
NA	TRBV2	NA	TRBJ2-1	CASSRLPPNEQFF
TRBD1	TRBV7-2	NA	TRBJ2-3	CASSLDRASTDTQYF
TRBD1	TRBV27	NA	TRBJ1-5	CASSRQGDQPQHF